The rows below give T cell receptor beta chains drawn from one sample of a study of shared clonotypes between healthy human individuals. Method: immunoSEQ multiplex PCR; TCRdb's copy keeps in-frame clones and lacks some. The sample records 2 million or so clones, about 95% being singletons. The sequenced sample was naive CD8+ T cells sorted from blood. The receptors here all came from a man younger than 30 in good health. Each CDR3 is given with its conserved first and last residue. D genes are given only for firm matches. Not all rows give a size; the values are once, few, many and, for expanded clones, a class.

v_call	d_call	clone_size	j_call	cdr3_length	cdr3_nt	cdr3_aa
TRBV19	-	-	TRBJ1-6	13	TGTGCCAGTAGATCCGGGTGGGATTCACCCCTCCACTTT	CASRSGWDSPLHF
TRBV7-9	-	once	TRBJ2-2	16	TGTGCCAGCAGGTACCGGGACACCCGTTCAACCGGGGAGCTGTTTTTT	CASRYRDTRSTGELFF
TRBV29-1	TRBD1	-	TRBJ1-2	13	TGCAGTTACACCGCCGGGACAGGGGATGGCTACACCTTC	CSYTAGTGDGYTF
TRBV14	-	-	TRBJ2-6	17	TGTGCCAGCAGCCCGACACTTGTAAGCTCTGGGGCCAACGTCCTGACTTTC	CASSPTLVSSGANVLTF
TRBV4-3	-	once	TRBJ1-2	15	TGCGCCAGCAGCCAAGTTTTGACCCCCCACTATGGCTACACCTTC	CASSQVLTPHYGYTF
TRBV4-2	-	-	TRBJ2-2	14	TGTGCCAGCAGCCAATCCAGCTTGGCCGGGGAGCTGTTTTTT	CASSQSSLAGELFF
TRBV2	-	-	TRBJ2-5	13	TGTGCCAGCAGTGAAGTTTCGTCGATTGTCAAGTACTTC	CASSEVSSIVKYF
TRBV4-1	-	-	TRBJ1-3	14	TGCGCCAGCAGCCAACGGAGCTCTGGAAACACCATATATTTT	CASSQRSSGNTIYF
TRBV30	-	-	TRBJ1-1	12	TGTGCCTGGTCCCCGTCAGGCTATGAAGCTTTCTTT	CAWSPSGYEAFF
TRBV28	-	-	TRBJ1-2	17	TGTGCCAGCAGTTTGGGTTGGGGAGGGTCAGCTAACTATGGCTACACCTTC	CASSLGWGGSANYGYTF
TRBV7-2	-	-	TRBJ2-6	14	TGTGCCAGCGCTCAGATCTCTGGGGCCAACGTCCTGACTTTC	CASAQISGANVLTF
TRBV28	TRBD2	-	TRBJ2-2	15	TGTGCCAGCAGCATTTCAGCGGGGGCCGGCGGGGAGCTGTTTTTT	CASSISAGAGGELFF
TRBV7-8	-	-	TRBJ2-2	16	TGTGCCAGCAGCTTTCAAGGGGATTTGCTTCCCGGGGAGCTGTTTTTT	CASSFQGDLLPGELFF
TRBV9	-	-	TRBJ2-2	15	TGTGCCAGCAGCCTAGATGGTCTGAGCGCCGGGGAGCTGTTTTTT	CASSLDGLSAGELFF
TRBV9	-	-	TRBJ2-6	15	TGTGCCAGCAGCGACCAGGGGTCCGGGGCCAACGTCCTGACTTTC	CASSDQGSGANVLTF
TRBV29-1	-	-	TRBJ2-7	12	TGCAGCGTTGAACAGGGTAGTTACGAGCAGTACTTC	CSVEQGSYEQYF
TRBV29-1	-	-	TRBJ2-7	12	TGCAGCGCTAGTGGATACTCCTACGAGCAGTACTTC	CSASGYSYEQYF
TRBV15	TRBD1	-	TRBJ1-2	13	TGTGCCACCAGCGACAGGGATTTATATGGCTACACCTTC	CATSDRDLYGYTF
TRBV5-4	-	once	TRBJ2-7	14	TGTGCCAGCAGCTTGGGCGGGCCCCTCTACGAGCAGTACTTC	CASSLGGPLYEQYF
TRBV19	TRBD2	once	TRBJ2-2	16	TGTGCCAGTAGTATTCTAGCGGGAGGGTCCACCGGGGAGCTGTTTTTT	CASSILAGGSTGELFF
TRBV2	-	-	TRBJ2-1	15	TGTGCCAGCAGTGTCGGCAGGGCTTCCTACAATGAGCAGTTCTTC	CASSVGRASYNEQFF
TRBV27	TRBD1	few	TRBJ1-6	15	TGTGCCAGCAGTTGGGACAGGGGCTCTAATTCACCCCTCCACTTT	CASSWDRGSNSPLHF
TRBV9	-	-	TRBJ2-3	12	TGTGCCAGCAGCGTCTCACCAGATACGCAGTATTTT	CASSVSPDTQYF
TRBV27	-	-	TRBJ2-7	15	TGTGCCAGCAGTTTATCGGGGAACACACCCTACGAGCAGTACTTC	CASSLSGNTPYEQYF
TRBV7-9	TRBD2	-	TRBJ2-5	17	TGTGCCAGCAGCTTAAGTTATGCGGGAGTGAGTCAAGAGACCCAGTACTTC	CASSLSYAGVSQETQYF
TRBV18	-	-	TRBJ2-7	12	TGTGCCAGCTCACCGGGCGGGCACGAGCAGTACTTC	CASSPGGHEQYF
TRBV5-4	-	-	TRBJ1-6	15	TGTGCCAGCAGCTTGGGGGGCGGCGGGAATTCACCCCTCCACTTT	CASSLGGGGNSPLHF